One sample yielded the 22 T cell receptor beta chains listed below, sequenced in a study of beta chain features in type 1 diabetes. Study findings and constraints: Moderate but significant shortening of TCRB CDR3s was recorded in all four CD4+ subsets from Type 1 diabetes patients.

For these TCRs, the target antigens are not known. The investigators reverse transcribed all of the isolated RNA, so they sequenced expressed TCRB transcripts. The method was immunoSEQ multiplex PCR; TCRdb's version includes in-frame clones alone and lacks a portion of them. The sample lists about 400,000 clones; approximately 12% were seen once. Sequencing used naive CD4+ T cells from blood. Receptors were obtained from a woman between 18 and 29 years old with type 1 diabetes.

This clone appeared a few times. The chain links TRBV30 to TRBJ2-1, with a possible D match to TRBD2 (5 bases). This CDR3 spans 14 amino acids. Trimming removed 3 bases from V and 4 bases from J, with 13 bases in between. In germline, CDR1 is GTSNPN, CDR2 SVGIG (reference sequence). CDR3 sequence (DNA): TGTGCCTGGAGCGGCCCGGACTGGTACAATGAGCAGTTCTTC. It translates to CAWSGPDWYNEQFF.

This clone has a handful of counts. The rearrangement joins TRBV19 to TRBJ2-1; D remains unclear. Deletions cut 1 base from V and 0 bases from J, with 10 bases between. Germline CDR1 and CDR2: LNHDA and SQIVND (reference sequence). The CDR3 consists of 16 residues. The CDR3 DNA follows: TGTGCCAGTAGTATAGTAAGCATAAGCTCCTACAATGAGCAGTTCTTC. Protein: CASSIVSISSYNEQFF. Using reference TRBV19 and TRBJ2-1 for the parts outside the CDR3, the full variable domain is DGGITQSPKYLFRKEGQNVTLSCEQNLNHDAMYWYRQDPGQGLRLIYYSQIVNDFQKGDIAEGYSVSREKKESFPLTVTSAQKNPTAFYLCASSIVSISSYNEQFFGPGTRLTVL.

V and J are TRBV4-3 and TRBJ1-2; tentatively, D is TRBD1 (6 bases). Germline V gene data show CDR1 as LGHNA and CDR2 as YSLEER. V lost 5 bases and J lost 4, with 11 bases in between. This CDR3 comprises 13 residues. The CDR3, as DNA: TGCGCCAGCAGCGATTGGGACACCTATGGCTACACCTTC. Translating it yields CASSDWDTYGYTF.

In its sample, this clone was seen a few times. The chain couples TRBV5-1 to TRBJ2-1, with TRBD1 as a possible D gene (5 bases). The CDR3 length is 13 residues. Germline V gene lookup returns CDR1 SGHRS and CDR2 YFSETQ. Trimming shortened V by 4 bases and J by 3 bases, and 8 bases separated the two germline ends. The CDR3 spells CASSADSYNEQFF. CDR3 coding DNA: TGCGCCAGCAGCGCCGACAGCTACAATGAGCAGTTCTTC.

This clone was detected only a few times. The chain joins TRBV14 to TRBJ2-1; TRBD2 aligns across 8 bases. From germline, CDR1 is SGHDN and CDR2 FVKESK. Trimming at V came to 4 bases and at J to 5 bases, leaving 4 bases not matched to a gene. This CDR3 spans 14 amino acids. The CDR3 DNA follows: TGTGCCAGCAGCCGACTAGCGACTCACAATGAGCAGTTCTTC. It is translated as CASSRLATHNEQFF.

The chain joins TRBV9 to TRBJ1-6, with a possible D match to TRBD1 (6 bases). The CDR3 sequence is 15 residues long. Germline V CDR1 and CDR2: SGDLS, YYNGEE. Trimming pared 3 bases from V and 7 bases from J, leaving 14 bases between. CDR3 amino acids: CASSAGQWTNSPLHF. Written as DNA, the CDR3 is TGTGCCAGCAGCGCAGGACAGTGGACGAATTCACCCCTCCACTTT.

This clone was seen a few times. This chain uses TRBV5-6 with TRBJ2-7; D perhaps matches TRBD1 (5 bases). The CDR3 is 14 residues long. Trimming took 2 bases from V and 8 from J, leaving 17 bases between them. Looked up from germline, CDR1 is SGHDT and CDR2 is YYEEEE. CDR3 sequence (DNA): TGTGCCAGCAGCTTAACAACAGGACCTACGAAGCAGTACTTC. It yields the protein CASSLTTGPTKQYF. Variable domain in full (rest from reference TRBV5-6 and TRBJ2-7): DAGVTQSPTHLIKTRGQQVTLRCSPKSGHDTVSWYQQALGQGPQFIFQYYEEEERQRGNFPDRFSGHQFPNYSSELNVNALLLGDSALYLCASSLTTGPTKQYFGPGTRLTVT.

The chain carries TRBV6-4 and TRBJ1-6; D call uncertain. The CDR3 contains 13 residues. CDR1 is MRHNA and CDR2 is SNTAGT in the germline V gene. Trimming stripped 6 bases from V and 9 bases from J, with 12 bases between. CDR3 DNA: TGTGCCAGCAGCGGACTGGACGGTTCACCCCTCCACTTT. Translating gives CASSGLDGSPLHF.

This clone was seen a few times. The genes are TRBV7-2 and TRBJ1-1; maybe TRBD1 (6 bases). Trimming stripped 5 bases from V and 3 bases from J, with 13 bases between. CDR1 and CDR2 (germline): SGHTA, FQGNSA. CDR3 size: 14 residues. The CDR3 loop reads CASSLGQGHTEAFF. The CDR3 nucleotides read TGTGCCAGCAGCCTTGGTCAGGGGCACACTGAAGCTTTCTTT.

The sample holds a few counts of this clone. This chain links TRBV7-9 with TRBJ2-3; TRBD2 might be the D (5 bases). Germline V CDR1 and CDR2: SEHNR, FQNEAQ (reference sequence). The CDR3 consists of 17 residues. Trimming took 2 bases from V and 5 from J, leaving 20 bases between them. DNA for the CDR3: TGTGCCAGCAGCTTAAGCGGCCCCGGGCATATGGGAGATACGCAGTATTTT. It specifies CASSLSGPGHMGDTQYF.

The CDR3 protein is CATSRDNAVYEQYF. CDR3 DNA sequence: TGTGCCACCAGCAGAGATAATGCAGTCTACGAGCAGTACTTC. The chain has TRBV15 and TRBJ2-7, with no clear D. Trimming stripped 0 bases from V and 3 bases from J, with 9 bases between. The CDR3 extends over 14 amino acids. Per the germline V gene, CDR1 is LNHNV and CDR2 is YYDKDF (reference sequence).

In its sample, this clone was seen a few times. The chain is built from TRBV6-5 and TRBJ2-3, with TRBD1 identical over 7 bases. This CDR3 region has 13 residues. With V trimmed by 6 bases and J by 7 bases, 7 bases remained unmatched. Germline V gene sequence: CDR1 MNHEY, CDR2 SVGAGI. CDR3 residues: CASRTGVLNTQYF. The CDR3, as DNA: TGTGCCAGCAGAACAGGGGTCCTAAATACGCAGTATTTT.

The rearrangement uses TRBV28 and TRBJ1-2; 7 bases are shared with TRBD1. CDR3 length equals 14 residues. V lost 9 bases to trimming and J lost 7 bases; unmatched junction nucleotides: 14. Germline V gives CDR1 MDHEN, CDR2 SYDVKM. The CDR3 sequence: CASNHGTALFGYTF. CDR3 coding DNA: TGTGCCAGTAACCACGGGACAGCCCTTTTTGGCTACACCTTC.

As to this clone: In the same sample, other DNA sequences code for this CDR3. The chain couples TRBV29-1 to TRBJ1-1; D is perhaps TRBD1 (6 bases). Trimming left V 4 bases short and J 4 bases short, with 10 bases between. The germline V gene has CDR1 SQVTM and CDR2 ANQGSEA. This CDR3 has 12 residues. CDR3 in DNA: TGCAGCGTTGGTCAGGGGTCCACTGAAGCTTTCTTT. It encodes CSVGQGSTEAFF.

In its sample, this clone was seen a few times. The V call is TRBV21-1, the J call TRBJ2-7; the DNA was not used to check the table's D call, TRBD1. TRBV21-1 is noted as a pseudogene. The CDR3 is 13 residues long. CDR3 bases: TGTGCCAGCAGTAACAGGGGGAACGACGAGCAGTACTTC. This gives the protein CASSNRGNDEQYF.

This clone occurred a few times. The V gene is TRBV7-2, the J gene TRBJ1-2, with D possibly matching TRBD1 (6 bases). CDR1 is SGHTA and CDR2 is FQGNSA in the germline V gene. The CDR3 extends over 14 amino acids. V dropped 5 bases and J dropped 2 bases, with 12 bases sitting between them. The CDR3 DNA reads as TGTGCCAGCAGCGGCCGGACAGCCAACTATGGCTACACCTTC. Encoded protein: CASSGRTANYGYTF.

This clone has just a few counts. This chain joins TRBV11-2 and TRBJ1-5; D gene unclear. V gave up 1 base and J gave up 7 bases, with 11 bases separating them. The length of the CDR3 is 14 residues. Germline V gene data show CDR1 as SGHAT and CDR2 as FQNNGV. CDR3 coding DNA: TGTGCCAGCAGCTTAGGGCCAGGAGGGCAGCCCCAGCATTTT. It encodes CASSLGPGGQPQHF.

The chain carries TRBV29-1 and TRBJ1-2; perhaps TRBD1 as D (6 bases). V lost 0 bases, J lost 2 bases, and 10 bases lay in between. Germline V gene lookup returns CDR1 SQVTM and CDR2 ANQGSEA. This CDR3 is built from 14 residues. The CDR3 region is CSVEETGTNYGYTF. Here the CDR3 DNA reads TGCAGCGTTGAAGAGACAGGAACAAACTATGGCTACACCTTC.

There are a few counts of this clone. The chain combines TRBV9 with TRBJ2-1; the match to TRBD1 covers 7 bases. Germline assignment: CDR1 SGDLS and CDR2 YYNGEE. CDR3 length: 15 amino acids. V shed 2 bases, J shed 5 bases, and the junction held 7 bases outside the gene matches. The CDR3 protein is CASSVTGTVHNEQFF. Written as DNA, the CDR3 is TGTGCCAGCAGCGTTACCGGGACAGTGCACAATGAGCAGTTCTTC. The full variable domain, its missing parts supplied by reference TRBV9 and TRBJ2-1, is DSGVTQTPKHLITATGQRVTLRCSPRSGDLSVYWYQQSLDQGLQFLIQYYNGEERAKGNILERFSAQQFPDLHSELNLSSLELGDSALYFCASSVTGTVHNEQFFGPGTRLTVL.

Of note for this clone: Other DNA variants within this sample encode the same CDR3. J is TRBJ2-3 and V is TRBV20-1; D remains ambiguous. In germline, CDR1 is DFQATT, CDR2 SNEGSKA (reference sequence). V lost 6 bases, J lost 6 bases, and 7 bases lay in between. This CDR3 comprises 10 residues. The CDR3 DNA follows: TGCAGTGCCGTGAGGGATACGCAGTATTTT. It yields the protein CSAVRDTQYF.

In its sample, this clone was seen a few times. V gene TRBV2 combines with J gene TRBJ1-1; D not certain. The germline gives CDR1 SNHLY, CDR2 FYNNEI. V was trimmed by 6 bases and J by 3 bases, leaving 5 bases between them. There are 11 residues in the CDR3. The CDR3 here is CASSSHTEAFF. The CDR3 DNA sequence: TGTGCCAGCAGCTCCCACACTGAAGCTTTCTTT. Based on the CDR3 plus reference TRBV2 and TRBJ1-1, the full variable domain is EPEVTQTPSHQVTQMGQEVILRCVPISNHLYFYWYRQILGQKVEFLVSFYNNEISEKSEIFDDQFSVERPDGSNFTLKIRSTKLEDSAMYFCASSSHTEAFFGQGTRLTVV.

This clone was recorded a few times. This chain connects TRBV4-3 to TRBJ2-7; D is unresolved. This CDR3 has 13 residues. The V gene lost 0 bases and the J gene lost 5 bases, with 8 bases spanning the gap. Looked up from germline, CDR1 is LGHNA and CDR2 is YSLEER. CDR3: CASSQDRSNEQYF. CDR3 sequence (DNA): TGCGCCAGCAGCCAAGACAGGTCAAACGAGCAGTACTTC.